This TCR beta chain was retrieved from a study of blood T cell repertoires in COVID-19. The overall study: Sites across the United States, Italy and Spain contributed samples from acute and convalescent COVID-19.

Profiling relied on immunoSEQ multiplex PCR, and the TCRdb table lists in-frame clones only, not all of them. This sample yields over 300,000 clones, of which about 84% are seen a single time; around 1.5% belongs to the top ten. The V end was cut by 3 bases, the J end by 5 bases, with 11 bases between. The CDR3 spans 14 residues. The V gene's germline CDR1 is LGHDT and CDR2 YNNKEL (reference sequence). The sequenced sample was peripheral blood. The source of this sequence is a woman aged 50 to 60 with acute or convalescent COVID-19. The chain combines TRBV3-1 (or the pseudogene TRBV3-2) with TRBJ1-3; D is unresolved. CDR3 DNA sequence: TGTGCCAGCAGCCAGCGGGAAGGTAGAAACACCATATATTTT. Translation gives CASSQREGRNTIYF.